What follows are 27 T cell receptor beta chains derived from one specimen sequenced in a study of cytomegalovirus exposure and HLA in healthy donors. Primers for the PCR totalled 60 Vbeta and 13 Jbeta. TCRdb's table, derived via immunoSEQ multiplex PCR, lists solely in-frame clones and lacks some. The data show 130,000 to 150,000 clones, about four fifths seen once. Sequences were obtained from PBMCs. The receptors were sampled from a middle-aged woman in good health and CMV-seropositive.

This sequence joins TRBV28 and TRBJ2-3; D not resolved. V was shortened by 6 bases and J by 1 base, with 20 bases between the two germline ends. Germline CDR1 MDHEN, CDR2 SYDVKM. There are 17 residues in the CDR3. This chain's CDR3 is CASRSPLLLRGTDTQYF. The CDR3 DNA sequence: TGTGCCAGCAGAAGTCCCTTGCTGCTCCGAGGCACAGATACGCAGTATTTT.

This clone was detected only a few times. The V and J genes are TRBV7-9 and TRBJ1-1; 7 positions agree with TRBD1. CDR3 size: 15 residues. Germline CDR1 reads SEHNR; CDR2 reads FQNEAQ (reference sequence). The junction had 1 base not matched to a gene; V was cut back by 0 bases and J by 0 bases. In nucleotides, the CDR3 is TGTGCCAGCAGCTTAGCCCAGGGGGTGAACACTGAAGCTTTCTTT. Translated: CASSLAQGVNTEAFF. The whole variable domain, filled in from reference TRBV7-9 and TRBJ1-1, reads DTGVSQNPRHKITKRGQNVTFRCDPISEHNRLYWYRQTLGQGPEFLTYFQNEAQLEKSRLLSDRFSAERPKGSFSTLEIQRTEQGDSAMYLCASSLAQGVNTEAFFGQGTRLTVV.

The chain carries TRBV30 and TRBJ2-7; 10 bases are shared with TRBD1. CDR1 is GTSNPN and CDR2 is SVGIG in the germline V gene (reference sequence). V lost 3 bases to trimming and J lost 4 bases; unmatched junction nucleotides: 6. CDR3 length: 14 amino acids. Written as DNA, the CDR3 is TGTGCCTGGAGCCCGGGACAGGGGTGGTACGAGCAGTACTTC. As protein: CAWSPGQGWYEQYF. Looking up the rest from reference TRBV30 and TRBJ2-7 gives the full variable domain: SQTIHQWPATLVQPVGSPLSLECTVEGTSNPNLYWYRQAAGRGLQLLFYSVGIGQISSEVPQNLSASRPQDRQFILSSKKLLLSDSGFYLCAWSPGQGWYEQYFGPGTRLTVT.

The chain recombines TRBV7-9 with TRBJ2-5; 14 bases match TRBD2. CDR1 SEHNR and CDR2 FQNEAQ come from the germline V gene (reference sequence). V dropped 6 bases and J dropped 5; count of bases not matched to a gene: 11. CDR3 length equals 17 residues. Written as DNA, the CDR3 is TGTGCCAGCAGGGGGAACTCCGGACTAGCGGGGGGTGAGACCCAGTACTTC. Translating it yields CASRGNSGLAGGETQYF.

The rearrangement uses TRBV28 and TRBJ1-4; tentative D call: TRBD1 (6 bases). This CDR3 region has 16 residues. CDR1 is MDHEN and CDR2 is SYDVKM in the germline V gene. Trimming shortened V by 7 bases and J by 3 bases, and 18 bases separated the two germline ends. The CDR3 protein is CASTPTGYGANEKLFF. For the CDR3, the DNA is TGTGCCAGCACCCCCACAGGGTACGGCGCTAATGAAAAACTGTTTTTT. The complete variable domain, with remaining parts taken from reference TRBV28 and TRBJ1-4, reads DVKVTQSSRYLVKRTGEKVFLECVQDMDHENMFWYRQDPGLGLRLIYFSYDVKMKEKGDIPEGYSVSREKKERFSLILESASTNQTSMYLCASTPTGYGANEKLFFGSGTQLSVL.

This clone turned up a few times. The V and J genes are TRBV14 and TRBJ1-2; TRBD1 aligns across 12 bases. The germline V gene encodes CDR1 SGHDN and CDR2 FVKESK. V gave up 5 bases and J gave up 7 bases; unmatched junction bases: 8. The CDR3 is made up of 15 amino acids. The CDR3 DNA reads as TGTGCCAGCAGCGGCGGGACAGGGGGCGATCGTGGCTACACCTTC. The encoded protein is CASSGGTGGDRGYTF.

The rearrangement joins TRBV6-5 to TRBJ1-5; D possibly corresponds to TRBD1 (5 bases). This CDR3 spans 14 amino acids. Trimming pared 4 bases from V and 8 bases from J, leaving 15 bases between. From germline, CDR1 is MNHEY and CDR2 SVGAGI. CDR3 bases: TGTGCCAGCAGTTCCAGGGTCAGTAGGGAGCCCCAGCATTTT. It is translated as CASSSRVSREPQHF.

The rearrangement joins TRBV27 to TRBJ2-2, with a possible D match to TRBD2 (6 bases). Germline CDR1 MNHEY, CDR2 SMNVEV (reference sequence). The CDR3 consists of 16 residues. The ends were cut back, 1 base at V and 0 bases at J, with 9 bases in the middle. The CDR3 DNA sequence: TGTGCCAGCAGTTTATTCGGGGAGGCGAACACCGGGGAGCTGTTTTTT. Its translation is CASSLFGEANTGELFF.

This clone was counted a few times. The rearrangement links TRBV4-3 to TRBJ2-3; tentatively, D is TRBD2 (5 bases). CDR1 is LGHNA and CDR2 is YSLEER in the germline V gene. CDR3 size: 12 residues. V was cut by 0 bases and J by 8 bases, with 6 bases left in between. CDR3 in amino acids: CASSQDGGTQYF. The DNA for the CDR3 is TGCGCCAGCAGCCAAGATGGAGGTACGCAGTATTTT.

The genes are TRBV30 and TRBJ1-1; D is ambiguous. V gave up 5 bases and J gave up 1 base, with 11 bases separating them. This CDR3 spans 13 amino acids. Per the germline V gene, CDR1 is GTSNPN and CDR2 is SVGIG (reference sequence). In nucleotides, the CDR3 is TGTGCCTGGCAAAGTGAGGGGAACACTGAAGCTTTCTTT. Protein: CAWQSEGNTEAFF.

The chain carries TRBV9 and TRBJ2-2, with 9 nucleotides matching TRBD1. Looked up from germline, CDR1 is SGDLS and CDR2 is YYNGEE. The CDR3 covers 16 residues. V shed 4 bases and J 2 bases; nucleotides not matched to a gene: 6. The CDR3 DNA reads as TGTGCCAGCAGCATGGGGACAGGGCCTAACACCGGGGAGCTGTTTTTT. This codes for CASSMGTGPNTGELFF. The full variable domain, completed using reference TRBV9 and TRBJ2-2, is DSGVTQTPKHLITATGQRVTLRCSPRSGDLSVYWYQQSLDQGLQFLIQYYNGEERAKGNILERFSAQQFPDLHSELNLSSLELGDSALYFCASSMGTGPNTGELFFGEGSRLTVL.

This clone was picked up a small number of times. The chain joins TRBV6-6 to TRBJ1-2; 7 nucleotides agree with TRBD1. This CDR3 is 15 amino acids long. Germline lookup yields CDR1 MNHNY and CDR2 SVGAGI (reference sequence). V gave up 4 bases and J gave up 4 bases; unmatched junction bases: 9. CDR3 in amino acids: CASSSGQLVLYGYTF. The CDR3 nucleotides are TGTGCCAGCAGTTCGGGACAGCTCGTCCTCTATGGCTACACCTTC.

The V and J genes are TRBV5-1 and TRBJ2-3; no firm D call. Germline V gene data show CDR1 as SGHRS and CDR2 as YFSETQ. The CDR3 has 13 amino acids. The V gene lost 0 bases and the J gene lost 4 bases, with 6 bases spanning the gap. CDR3 in amino acids: CASSLGSADTQYF. In nucleotides, the CDR3 is TGCGCCAGCAGCTTGGGATCGGCAGATACGCAGTATTTT. Full variable domain (remainder filled in from reference TRBV5-1 and TRBJ2-3): KAGVTQTPRYLIKTRGQQVTLSCSPISGHRSVSWYQQTPGQGLQFLFEYFSETQRNKGNFPGRFSGRQFSNSRSEMNVSTLELGDSALYLCASSLGSADTQYFGPGTRLTVL.

V is TRBV28 and J is TRBJ1-2; D perhaps matches TRBD1 (6 bases). The germline V and J ends were trimmed by 5 bases and 7 bases, with 17 bases remaining between them. This CDR3 has 14 amino acids. Germline V lookup: CDR1 MDHEN, CDR2 SYDVKM. This CDR3 is CASSPPAGGGGYTF. CDR3 sequence (DNA): TGTGCCAGCAGTCCCCCTGCGGGGGGCGGTGGCTACACCTTC.

The chain couples TRBV6-5 to TRBJ1-1, with D unresolved. Germline V gene lookup returns CDR1 MNHEY and CDR2 SVGAGI. V lost 6 bases and J lost 6, with 14 bases in between. CDR3 length: 13 amino acids. Here the CDR3 DNA reads TGTGCCAGCAGAAACGACCGGAGGGCTGAAGCTTTCTTT. This sequence encodes CASRNDRRAEAFF.

V usage is TRBV6-4 and J usage is TRBJ2-3; TRBD2 aligns across 11 bases. Germline V lookup: CDR1 MRHNA, CDR2 SNTAGT. The CDR3 is 17 amino acids. The V and J ends lost 0 bases and 5 bases, in that order; junction bases with no gene match: 7. Written as DNA, the CDR3 is TGTGCCAGCAGTGACTCTGGGCTAGCGGGAGGAATAGATACGCAGTATTTT. It codes for CASSDSGLAGGIDTQYF.

This clone was detected only a few times. CDR3 coding DNA: TGTGCCAGCAGCCCAACAGGGGGCGGCAATCAGCCCCAGCATTTT. Amino acids: CASSPTGGGNQPQHF. The V gene is TRBV6-6, the J gene TRBJ1-5, with 9 nucleotides matching TRBD1. The CDR3 spans 15 residues. The trim removed 6 bases at V and 2 bases at J, leaving 5 bases unmatched. CDR1 is MNHNY, CDR2 SVGAGI, per germline (reference sequence).

The V and J genes are TRBV5-4 and TRBJ1-2; TRBD1 is a possible D gene (5 bases). Trimming stripped 4 bases from V and 1 base from J, with 8 bases between. CDR1 and CDR2 from the germline V gene are SGHNT and YYREEE (reference sequence). The CDR3 has 13 amino acids. In DNA, the CDR3 is TGTGCCAGCAGCGTGACAGATAACTATGGCTACACCTTC. Its translation: CASSVTDNYGYTF. The entire variable domain, with the rest obtained from reference TRBV5-4 and TRBJ1-2, is as follows: ETGVTQSPTHLIKTRGQQVTLRCSSQSGHNTVSWYQQALGQGPQFIFQYYREEENGRGNFPPRFSGLQFPNYSSELNVNALELDDSALYLCASSVTDNYGYTFGSGTRLTVV.

DNA of the CDR3: TGTGCCAGCAGCCTTTCCGGGACATTTGACATTCAGTACTTC. It specifies CASSLSGTFDIQYF. The V call is TRBV7-2, the J call TRBJ2-4; D is perhaps TRBD1 (6 bases). Trimming stripped 5 bases from V and 8 bases from J, with 16 bases between. CDR3 length equals 14 residues. Germline V lookup: CDR1 SGHTA, CDR2 FQGNSA.

V usage is TRBV10-3 and J usage is TRBJ1-6; 7 nucleotides align to TRBD1. Trimming removed 0 bases from V and 10 bases from J; junction bases left unmatched: 6. Per the germline V gene, CDR1 is ENHRY and CDR2 is SYGVKD. CDR3 size: 15 residues. CDR3 coding DNA: TGTGCCATCAGTGAGTCGGATACAGGGGAATCACCCCTCCACTTT. Its protein is CAISESDTGESPLHF.

The chain recombines TRBV4-1 with TRBJ2-5, with TRBD1 identical over 12 bases. Germline V CDR1 and CDR2: MGHRA, YSYEKL. V was pared by 4 bases and J by 7 bases, with 13 bases of the junction left unmatched. This CDR3 is 17 amino acids long. The CDR3 region is CASSRVFAGTGGSTQYF. The CDR3 DNA reads as TGCGCCAGCAGCCGGGTTTTCGCGGGGACAGGGGGCTCGACCCAGTACTTC.

The chain is built from TRBV15 and TRBJ1-5; D gene unclear. CDR1 and CDR2 from the germline V gene are LNHNV and YYDKDF (reference sequence). This CDR3 contains 12 residues. V dropped 0 bases and J dropped 9 bases, with 6 bases sitting between them. CDR3 nucleotides: TGTGCCACCAGCAGAGATATAGCGCCCCAGCATTTT. Translation gives CATSRDIAPQHF. Complete variable domain (other parts from reference TRBV15 and TRBJ1-5): DAMVIQNPRYQVTQFGKPVTLSCSQTLNHNVMYWYQQKSSQAPKLLFHYYDKDFNNEADTPDNFQSRRPNTSFCFLDIRSPGLGDTAMYLCATSRDIAPQHFGDGTRLSIL.

The V and J genes are TRBV9 and TRBJ1-3, with D perhaps TRBD1 (6 bases). Germline V gene lookup returns CDR1 SGDLS and CDR2 YYNGEE. Trimming took off 4 bases at V and 2 bases at J, with 13 bases between the two ends. CDR3 length: 15 residues. The CDR3 sequence: CASSTRTDPGNTIYF. For the CDR3, the DNA is TGTGCCAGCAGCACACGGACAGACCCTGGAAACACCATATATTTT.

V usage is TRBV18 and J usage is TRBJ1-5; D unclear. V shed 5 bases and J shed 3 bases, with 17 bases lying between them. Germline-derived CDR1 and CDR2 are KGHSH and LQKENI. The CDR3 is 16 residues long. This CDR3 is CASSEGQVTLNQPQHF. In nucleotides, the CDR3 is TGTGCCAGCTCAGAGGGCCAGGTGACCCTCAATCAGCCCCAGCATTTT.

V is TRBV6-6 and J is TRBJ2-2; possibly TRBD1 for D (6 bases). This CDR3 has 15 amino acids. Germline values: CDR1 MNHNY, CDR2 SVGAGI (reference sequence). The V end lost 4 bases, the J end lost 4 bases, and 13 bases lay between the germline ends. CDR3: CASSSTGSGTGELFF. The CDR3 nucleotides are TGTGCCAGCAGTTCAACAGGGTCGGGCACCGGGGAGCTGTTTTTT.

This chain connects TRBV6-5 to TRBJ1-1; no reliable D call. This CDR3 comprises 14 residues. Germline values: CDR1 MNHEY, CDR2 SVGAGI. V was shortened by 0 bases and J by 3 bases, with 8 bases between the two germline ends. The CDR3 loop reads CASSYSGRDTEAFF. CDR3 nucleotide sequence: TGTGCCAGCAGTTACTCGGGTCGGGACACTGAAGCTTTCTTT.

The chain is built from TRBV19 and TRBJ1-5; weak D call: TRBD1 (6 bases). Per the germline V gene, CDR1 is LNHDA and CDR2 is SQIVND (reference sequence). V dropped 3 bases and J dropped 4 bases, with 19 bases sitting between them. The CDR3 is 17 residues long. This chain's CDR3 is CASSIPSGHQLNQPQHF. The DNA of the CDR3 is TGTGCCAGTAGTATCCCATCGGGACACCAACTGAATCAGCCCCAGCATTTT.